The 26 T cell receptor beta chains below were found in one sample sequenced in a study of shared clonotypes between healthy human individuals. Using immunoSEQ multiplex PCR, the repertoire was profiled, and TCRdb retains in-frame clones only, with some absent. The sample has 850,000 to 1,200,000 clones, more than 65% seen once. Sequenced input: memory CD4+ T cells sorted from blood. Described subset: CD45RA-negative fraction. The receptor set was obtained from a man aged 18 to 30 in good health.

The chain is built from TRBV11-2 and TRBJ1-4; the D is unclear. The CDR3 sequence is 14 residues long. Trimming cost V 5 bases and J 0 bases, with 7 bases left between them. Germline loops: CDR1 SGHAT, CDR2 FQNNGV. The CDR3: CASSRSSTNEKLFF. The CDR3, as DNA: TGTGCCAGCAGCCGCAGCTCAACTAATGAAAAACTGTTTTTT.

The sample holds a few counts of this clone. CDR3 region: CAWRGQGGTSYNEQFF. The CDR3 DNA is TGTGCCTGGAGGGGTCAGGGGGGAACCTCCTACAATGAGCAGTTCTTC. This rearrangement joins TRBV30 to TRBJ2-1; possibly TRBD1 for D (7 bases). Germline lookup yields CDR1 GTSNPN and CDR2 SVGIG (reference sequence). The CDR3 extends over 16 amino acids. Trimming cost V 3 bases and J 0 bases, with 15 bases left between them. Full variable domain (rest looked up from reference TRBV30 and TRBJ2-1): SQTIHQWPATLVQPVGSPLSLECTVEGTSNPNLYWYRQAAGRGLQLLFYSVGIGQISSEVPQNLSASRPQDRQFILSSKKLLLSDSGFYLCAWRGQGGTSYNEQFFGPGTRLTVL.

This sequence joins TRBV6-1 and TRBJ2-7, with a tentative D call TRBD2 (7 bases). Germline V gives CDR1 MNHNS, CDR2 SASEGT. The CDR3 is 13 amino acids. Trimming stripped 7 bases from V and 3 bases from J, with 13 bases between. This CDR3 reads CASTRGAGYEQYF. DNA of the CDR3: TGTGCCAGCACCCGGGGGGCGGGCTACGAGCAGTACTTC.

This chain joins TRBV13 and TRBJ2-3, with 8 bases identical to TRBD2. This CDR3 is 15 amino acids long. With 4 bases clipped from V and 3 bases from J, the junction kept 6 bases outside the gene matches. The germline CDR1 and CDR2 sequences are PRHDT and FYEKMQ (reference sequence). As DNA, the CDR3 is TGTGCCAGCAGCTCCTGGGGCGGGAGGACAGATACGCAGTATTTT. Protein sequence: CASSSWGGRTDTQYF.

The rearrangement uses TRBV12-5 and TRBJ2-1, with D hard to call. This CDR3 is 14 amino acids long. The germline V gene has CDR1 LGHNT and CDR2 FRNRAP. CDR3 residues: CAYPQEALYNEQFF. As DNA, the CDR3 is TGTGCCTACCCCCAGGAAGCTCTCTACAATGAGCAGTTCTTC. Drawing the rest from reference TRBV12-5 and TRBJ2-1, the complete variable domain is DARVTQTPRHKVTEMGQEVTMRCQPILGHNTVFWYRQTMMQGLELLAYFRNRAPLDDSGMPKDRFSAEMPDATLATLKIQPSEPRDSAVYFCAYPQEALYNEQFFGPGTRLTVL.

This chain joins TRBV7-9 and TRBJ2-3; TRBD1 or TRBD2 may be the D gene (7 bases each). Germline values: CDR1 SEHNR, CDR2 FQNEAQ (reference sequence). This CDR3 contains 19 residues. Trimming took 3 bases from V and 0 from J, leaving 22 bases between them. CDR3 in DNA: TGTGCCAGCAGCTTTCCAGCGGGACAGATTTTTCCTAGCACAGATACGCAGTATTTT. This codes for CASSFPAGQIFPSTDTQYF.

The V call is TRBV6-5, the J call TRBJ2-7, with a tentative D call TRBD1 (6 bases). Trimming cost V 7 bases and J 4 bases, with 14 bases left between them. CDR3 length equals 13 residues. From germline, CDR1 is MNHEY and CDR2 SVGAGI. The CDR3: CASKATGLYEQYF. CDR3 DNA sequence: TGTGCCAGCAAGGCAACAGGGTTGTACGAGCAGTACTTC.

This chain links TRBV6-1 with TRBJ2-5; weak D call: TRBD2 (5 bases). The V end was cut by 6 bases, the J end by 4 bases, with 15 bases between. The CDR3 length is 14 residues. Looked up from germline, CDR1 is MNHNS and CDR2 is SASEGT. The CDR3 is CASSFSGIGETQYF. CDR3 DNA: TGTGCCAGCAGCTTTTCGGGGATAGGAGAGACCCAGTACTTC.

This chain connects TRBV25-1 to TRBJ1-6; D gene unclear. This CDR3 is built from 12 residues. CDR1 and CDR2 (germline): MGHDK, SYGVNS. Between the trimmed V and J ends, which lost 6 bases and 9 bases, there was a span of 9 bases. CDR3 sequence: CASRQESSPLHF. The CDR3 coding sequence is TGTGCCAGCAGACAAGAGAGTTCACCCCTCCACTTT.

V and J are TRBV19 and TRBJ1-1; TRBD1 matches at 8 bases. CDR1 is LNHDA, CDR2 SQIVND, per germline (reference sequence). The CDR3 contains 15 residues. The V and J ends lost 1 base and 2 bases, in that order; junction bases with no gene match: 3. CDR3 coding DNA: TGTGCCAGTAGTATAGGGGGACAGGTAAACACTGAAGCTTTCTTT. Amino acids: CASSIGGQVNTEAFF.

This clone was detected a few times. This chain joins TRBV7-9 and TRBJ2-2; D perhaps matches TRBD2 (5 bases). This CDR3 comprises 14 residues. CDR1 and CDR2 from the germline V gene are SEHNR and FQNEAQ (reference sequence). Trimming shortened V by 2 bases and J by 2 bases, and 6 bases separated the two germline ends. Written as DNA, the CDR3 is TGTGCCAGCAGCTTACGGGATAACACCGGGGAGCTGTTTTTT. This gives the protein CASSLRDNTGELFF.

The rearrangement uses TRBV2 and TRBJ2-7; TRBD2 matches at 14 bases. Germline-derived CDR1 and CDR2 are SNHLY and FYNNEI. The J segment lost 3 bases and the V segment lost 5 bases, leaving 12 bases of the junction unmatched. There are 18 residues in the CDR3. CDR3 sequence: CASSKTGLAGVNGYEQYF. The CDR3 coding sequence is TGTGCCAGCAGTAAAACGGGACTAGCGGGGGTTAACGGCTACGAGCAGTACTTC.

V usage is TRBV18 and J usage is TRBJ2-1; 9 positions agree with TRBD2. V lost 2 bases and J lost 10; bases outside the gene matches: 9. Germline V lookup: CDR1 KGHSH, CDR2 LQKENI. The CDR3 spans 15 residues. The CDR3 is CASSPVAGGAEEQFF. Here the CDR3 DNA reads TGTGCCAGCTCACCAGTGGCGGGAGGGGCGGAAGAGCAGTTCTTC.

The chain is built from TRBV28 and TRBJ1-5, with D unclear. V lost 2 bases and J lost 7, with 12 bases in between. Germline CDR1 reads MDHEN; CDR2 reads SYDVKM. The length of the CDR3 is 14 residues. CDR3 nucleotide sequence: TGTGCCAGCAGTTTAGCGGGGTCTGGACAGCCCCAGCATTTT. Protein product: CASSLAGSGQPQHF.

This clone was seen just once. The chain uses TRBV15 and TRBJ2-5; D may be TRBD2 (6 bases). Germline V gives CDR1 LNHNV, CDR2 YYDKDF (reference sequence). Trimming removed 5 bases from V and 1 base from J, with 11 bases in between. CDR3 length: 14 amino acids. The DNA of the CDR3 is TGTGCCACCAGCGAGCTAGCGATCCAAGAGACCCAGTACTTC. This codes for CATSELAIQETQYF.

The J gene is TRBJ1-5, the V gene TRBV6-5; 9 nucleotides match TRBD1. The V gene end was trimmed by 5 bases and the J gene end by 7 bases; junction bases not matched to a gene: 3. CDR1 MNHEY and CDR2 SVGAGI come from the germline V gene. This CDR3 has 13 amino acids. This CDR3 is CASSGTGKQPQHF. The CDR3 DNA reads TGTGCCAGCAGTGGGACAGGGAAACAGCCCCAGCATTTT.

This clone was observed once. V gene TRBV6-4 combines with J gene TRBJ2-1; no definite D call. CDR1 MRHNA and CDR2 SNTAGT come from the germline V gene. CDR3 length: 15 amino acids. V lost 3 bases to trimming and J lost 6 bases, with 15 bases between them. The CDR3 nucleotides are TGTGCCAGCAGTGATTCCCTTAGCACGCCCAATGAGCAGTTCTTC. This sequence encodes CASSDSLSTPNEQFF.

V is TRBV9 and J is TRBJ2-3; 11 bases agree with TRBD2. J was trimmed by 0 bases and V by 6 bases; bases with no gene match: 3. This CDR3 is 15 amino acids long. Germline-derived CDR1 and CDR2 are SGDLS and YYNGEE. The CDR3 loop reads CASNRLAGSTDTQYF. The CDR3 bases are TGTGCCAGCAACCGACTAGCGGGGAGCACAGATACGCAGTATTTT.

This chain connects TRBV21-1 to TRBJ1-2. TRBV21-1 is a pseudogene locus. The CDR3 has 13 amino acids. CDR3 region: CASSRRERSGYTF. As DNA, the CDR3 is TGTGCCAGCAGCAGAAGGGAAAGGAGTGGCTACACCTTC.

The CDR3 DNA is TGTGCCAGCAGCCGGGACAGTAACACCGGGGAGCTGTTTTTT. It is translated as CASSRDSNTGELFF. The chain links TRBV11-1 to TRBJ2-2, with TRBD1 matching over 7 bases. CDR1 is SGHAT and CDR2 is FQDESV in the germline V gene (reference sequence). CDR3 length: 14 residues. With V trimmed by 5 bases and J by 2 bases, 2 bases remained unmatched.

CDR3 in DNA: TGTGCCAGCAGGACAGGGAGCTCCTACAATGAGCAGTTCTTC. This sequence encodes CASRTGSSYNEQFF. V is TRBV7-2 and J is TRBJ2-1, with 7 bases identical to TRBD1. The CDR3 length is 14 residues. The germline V gene has CDR1 SGHTA and CDR2 FQGNSA. The J segment lost 0 bases and the V segment lost 6 bases, leaving 2 bases of the junction unmatched.

This clone has only one observation. The genes are TRBV6-1 and TRBJ2-1; no clear D. Germline V lookup: CDR1 MNHNS, CDR2 SASEGT. Trimming took off 0 bases at V and 9 bases at J, with 12 bases between the two ends. This CDR3 has 14 residues. The CDR3 here is CASSEALGKGEQFF. For the CDR3, the DNA is TGTGCCAGCAGTGAAGCGCTGGGGAAAGGTGAGCAGTTCTTC.

The chain links TRBV7-9 to TRBJ1-2, with TRBD1 as a possible D gene (6 bases). Trimming pared 5 bases from V and 3 bases from J, leaving 16 bases between. Germline CDR1 SEHNR, CDR2 FQNEAQ (reference sequence). The CDR3 loop spans 15 amino acids. CDR3 nucleotide sequence: TGTGCCAGCAGCCCCTTGTGGGCAGGGGACTATGGCTACACCTTC. This codes for CASSPLWAGDYGYTF.

Worth noting for this clone: Other DNA sequences in the sample encode the same CDR3. The chain couples TRBV4-1 to TRBJ2-1, with D perhaps TRBD2 (5 bases). Germline assignment: CDR1 MGHRA and CDR2 YSYEKL. The CDR3 sequence is 16 residues long. V was shortened by 1 base and J by 2 bases, with 12 bases between the two germline ends. CDR3 sequence (DNA): TGCGCCAGCAGCCAAGCGGGCCTAGCCACCTACAATGAGCAGTTCTTC. Translated, it gives CASSQAGLATYNEQFF.

This clone occurred once. The V gene is TRBV7-4, the J gene TRBJ2-5; D uncertain. The V end was cut by 1 base, the J end by 2 bases, with 8 bases between. The V gene's germline CDR1 is SGHVT and CDR2 SQSDAQ. CDR3 length: 14 residues. The CDR3 DNA reads as TGTGCCAGCAGCTTAGGAAGGGTTCAAGAGACCCAGTACTTC. Amino acids: CASSLGRVQETQYF.

The V gene is TRBV30, the J gene TRBJ2-5; D is ambiguous. The end of the DNA is better explained by TRBJ2-7, so the J call may be wrong. The CDR3 is made up of 12 amino acids. Germline CDR1 GTSNPN, CDR2 SVGIG (reference sequence). The CDR3 sequence: CAWSPNSYEQYF. CDR3 nucleotides: TGTGCCTGGAGTCCGAACTCCTACGAGCAGTACTTC.